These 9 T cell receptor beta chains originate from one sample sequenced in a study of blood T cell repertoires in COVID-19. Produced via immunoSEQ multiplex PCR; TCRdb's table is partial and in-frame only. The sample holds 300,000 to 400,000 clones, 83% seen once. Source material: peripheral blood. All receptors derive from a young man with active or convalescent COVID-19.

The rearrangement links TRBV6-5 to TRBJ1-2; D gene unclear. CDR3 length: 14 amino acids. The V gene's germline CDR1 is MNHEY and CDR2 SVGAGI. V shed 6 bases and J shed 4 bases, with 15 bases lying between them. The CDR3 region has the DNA TGTGCCAGCAGAGCCGGTCGAACGGGCTATGGCTACACCTTC. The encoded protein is CASRAGRTGYGYTF.

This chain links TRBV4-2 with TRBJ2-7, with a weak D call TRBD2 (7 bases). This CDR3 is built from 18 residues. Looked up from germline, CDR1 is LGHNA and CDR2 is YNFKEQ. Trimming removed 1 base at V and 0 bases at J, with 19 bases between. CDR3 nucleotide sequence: TGTGCCAGCAGCCAAGGCCCGGACAGAACGGGGGGCTCCTACGAGCAGTACTTC. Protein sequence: CASSQGPDRTGGSYEQYF.

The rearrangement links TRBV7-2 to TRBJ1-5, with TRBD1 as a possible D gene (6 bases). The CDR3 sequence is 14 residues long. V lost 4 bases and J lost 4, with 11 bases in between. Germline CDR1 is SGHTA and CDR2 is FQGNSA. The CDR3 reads CASSYTGMNQPQHF. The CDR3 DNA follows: TGTGCCAGCAGCTATACAGGGATGAATCAGCCCCAGCATTTT. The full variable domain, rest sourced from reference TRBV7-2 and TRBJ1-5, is GAGVSQSPSNKVTEKGKDVELRCDPISGHTALYWYRQSLGQGLEFLIYFQGNSAPDKSGLPSDRFSAERTGGSVSTLTIQRTQQEDSAVYLCASSYTGMNQPQHFGDGTRLSIL.

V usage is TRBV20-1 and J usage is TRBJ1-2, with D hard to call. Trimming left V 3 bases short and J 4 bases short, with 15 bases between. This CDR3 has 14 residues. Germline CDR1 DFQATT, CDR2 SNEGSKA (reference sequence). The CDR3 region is CSASAPIGGYGYTF. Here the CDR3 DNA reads TGCAGTGCTAGTGCCCCGATCGGTGGCTATGGCTACACCTTC.

In DNA, the CDR3 is TGTGCCAGCAGCCTATGGGGGGGCGAACAGCCCCAGCATTTT. This encodes CASSLWGGEQPQHF. The chain uses TRBV5-6 and TRBJ1-5, with D maybe TRBD1 (6 bases). V lost 4 bases and J 7 bases, leaving 15 bases between the germline ends. CDR3 length equals 14 residues. CDR1 is SGHDT and CDR2 is YYEEEE in the germline V gene.

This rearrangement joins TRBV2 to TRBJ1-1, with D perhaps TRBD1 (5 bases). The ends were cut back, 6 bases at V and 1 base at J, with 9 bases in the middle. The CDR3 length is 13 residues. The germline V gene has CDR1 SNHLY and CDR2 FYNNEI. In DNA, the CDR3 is TGTGCCAGCAGCTATGACAGGAACACTGAAGCTTTCTTT. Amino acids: CASSYDRNTEAFF.

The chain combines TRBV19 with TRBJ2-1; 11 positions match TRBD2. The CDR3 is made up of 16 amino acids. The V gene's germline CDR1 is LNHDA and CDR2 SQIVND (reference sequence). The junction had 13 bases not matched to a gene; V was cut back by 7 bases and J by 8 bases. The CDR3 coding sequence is TGTGCCAGTAAGTCTGACTTAGCGGGGGGGCTGGATGAGCAGTTCTTC. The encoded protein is CASKSDLAGGLDEQFF.

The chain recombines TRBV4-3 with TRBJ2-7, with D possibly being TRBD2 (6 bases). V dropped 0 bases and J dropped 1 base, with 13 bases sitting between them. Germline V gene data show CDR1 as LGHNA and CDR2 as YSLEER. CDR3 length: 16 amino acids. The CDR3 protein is CASSQDQWGESYEQYF. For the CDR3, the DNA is TGCGCCAGCAGCCAAGATCAGTGGGGGGAGTCCTACGAGCAGTACTTC.

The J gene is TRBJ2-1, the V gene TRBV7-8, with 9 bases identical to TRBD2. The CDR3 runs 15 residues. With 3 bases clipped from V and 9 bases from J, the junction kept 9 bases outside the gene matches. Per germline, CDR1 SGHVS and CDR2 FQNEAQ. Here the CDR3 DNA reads TGTGCCAGCAGCTTTGCTAGCGGGGTAGGAGGTGAGCAGTTCTTC. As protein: CASSFASGVGGEQFF.